A single sample gave rise to the 11 T cell receptor beta chains below, sequenced in a study of blood T cell repertoires in COVID-19. Some clones are missing from TCRdb's copy, which holds only in-frame ones; the method was immunoSEQ multiplex PCR. The sample consists of 200,000 to 250,000 clones, around 83% of them appearing once. Sequenced material: peripheral blood. The receptors come from a woman in her fifties or sixties with COVID-19, enrolled during active disease.

The gene calls are TRBV14 and TRBJ2-2; D might be TRBD2 (5 bases). Germline loops: CDR1 SGHDN, CDR2 FVKESK. The CDR3 has 13 amino acids. V lost 0 bases, J lost 7 bases, and 6 bases lay in between. The CDR3 DNA reads as TGTGCCAGCAGCCAAGATCGGGGCGGGGAGCTGTTTTTT. Translated: CASSQDRGGELFF.

This clone turned up a few times. The gene calls are TRBV6-5 and TRBJ2-3; perhaps TRBD2 as D (5 bases). The germline CDR1 and CDR2 sequences are MNHEY and SVGAGI. The CDR3 consists of 14 residues. V was pared by 0 bases and J by 4 bases, with 8 bases between. The CDR3 sequence is CASSYSTGADTQYF. For the CDR3, the DNA is TGTGCCAGCAGTTACTCTACCGGGGCAGATACGCAGTATTTT.

The chain couples TRBV3-1 (or the pseudogene TRBV3-2) to TRBJ1-1, with a possible D match to TRBD1 (6 bases). The CDR3 consists of 13 residues. V was cut by 5 bases and J by 5 bases, with 12 bases left in between. The germline V gene encodes CDR1 LGHDT and CDR2 YNNKEL (reference sequence). The CDR3 sequence is CASSSARGTEAFF. The CDR3 nucleotides are TGTGCCAGCAGCTCTGCAAGGGGGACTGAAGCTTTCTTT.

The J gene is TRBJ2-7, the V gene TRBV6-6; D gene ambiguous. Per the germline V gene, CDR1 is MNHNY and CDR2 is SVGAGI (reference sequence). The CDR3 totals 13 residues. V was cut by 2 bases and J by 0 bases, with 5 bases left in between. The CDR3 DNA reads as TGTGCCAGCAGTTACGCCGGCTCCTACGAGCAGTACTTC. Amino acid sequence: CASSYAGSYEQYF.

This chain links TRBV7-2 with TRBJ2-1; perhaps TRBD2 as D (6 bases). Trimming took 1 base from V and 4 from J, leaving 14 bases between them. This CDR3 contains 16 residues. Germline CDR1 is SGHTA and CDR2 is FQGNSA. DNA for the CDR3: TGTGCCAGCAGCTTAGGGAGTTCCGGGGGATACAATGAGCAGTTCTTC. Translated, it gives CASSLGSSGGYNEQFF.

The chain uses TRBV28 and TRBJ1-2; D might be TRBD1 (5 bases). The CDR3 is 16 residues long. Germline CDR1 and CDR2: MDHEN and SYDVKM. V was clipped by 6 bases and J by 2 bases, with 19 bases between them. The CDR3 protein is CASRGVSRGVNYGYTF. DNA of the CDR3: TGTGCCAGCAGAGGGGTCTCACGCGGGGTGAACTATGGCTACACCTTC.

J is TRBJ2-5 and V is TRBV5-1, with D possibly being TRBD2 (5 bases). The V and J ends lost 0 bases and 4 bases respectively, with 10 bases between them. The length of the CDR3 is 14 residues. Per germline, CDR1 SGHRS and CDR2 YFSETQ. CDR3 in DNA: TGCGCCAGCAGCTTGGCGGCTAGCTTAGAGACCCAGTACTTC. Protein product: CASSLAASLETQYF.

V and J are TRBV28 and TRBJ1-4; TRBD1 is a possible D gene (6 bases). The germline CDR1 and CDR2 sequences are MDHEN and SYDVKM. Deletions cut 4 bases from V and 3 bases from J, with 18 bases between. The CDR3 length is 17 residues. In DNA, the CDR3 is TGTGCCAGCAGTTCCCAAGGGGGGGGAAGGGCTAATGAAAAACTGTTTTTT. As protein: CASSSQGGGRANEKLFF.

This clone has just a few counts. This chain uses TRBV2 with TRBJ1-5; D is unresolved. V lost 6 bases and J lost 8, with 11 bases in between. The length of the CDR3 is 12 residues. The germline CDR1 and CDR2 sequences are SNHLY and FYNNEI. As DNA, the CDR3 is TGTGCCAGCAGGGCAGGAGGAAAGCCCCAGCATTTT. Residues: CASRAGGKPQHF.

This chain joins TRBV7-8 and TRBJ2-5, with D possibly TRBD2 on 5 matching bases. The CDR3 loop spans 16 amino acids. Germline CDR1 SGHVS, CDR2 FQNEAQ. V was clipped by 0 bases and J by 2 bases, with 13 bases between them. The CDR3 spells CASSLATTRRQETQYF. Written as DNA, the CDR3 is TGTGCCAGCAGCTTAGCGACGACTCGGAGGCAAGAGACCCAGTACTTC.

The rearrangement joins TRBV29-1 to TRBJ2-4, with 7 nucleotides matching TRBD1. V shed 3 bases and J 2 bases; nucleotides not matched to a gene: 4. CDR1 SQVTM and CDR2 ANQGSEA come from the germline V gene. The CDR3 contains 14 residues. The CDR3 region is CSVEKGASKNIQYF. Written as DNA, the CDR3 is TGCAGCGTTGAGAAGGGGGCGTCCAAAAACATTCAGTACTTC.